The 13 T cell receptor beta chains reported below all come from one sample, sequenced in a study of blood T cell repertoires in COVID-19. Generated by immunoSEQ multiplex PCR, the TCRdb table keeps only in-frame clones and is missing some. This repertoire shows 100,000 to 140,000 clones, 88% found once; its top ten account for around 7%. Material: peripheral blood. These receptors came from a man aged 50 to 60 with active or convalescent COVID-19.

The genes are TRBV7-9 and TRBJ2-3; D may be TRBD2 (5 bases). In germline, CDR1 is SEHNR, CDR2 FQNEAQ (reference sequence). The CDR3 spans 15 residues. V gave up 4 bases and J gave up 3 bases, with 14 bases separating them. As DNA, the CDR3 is TGTGCCAGCAGCTCCCCGGGATCTCTGACAGATACGCAGTATTTT. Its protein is CASSSPGSLTDTQYF.

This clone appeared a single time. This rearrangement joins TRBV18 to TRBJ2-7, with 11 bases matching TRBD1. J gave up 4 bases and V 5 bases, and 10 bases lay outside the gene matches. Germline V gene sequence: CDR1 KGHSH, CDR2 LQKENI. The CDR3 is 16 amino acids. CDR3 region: CASSSRTGGIAYEQYF. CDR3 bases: TGTGCCAGCTCATCCCGGACAGGGGGCATCGCATACGAGCAGTACTTC.

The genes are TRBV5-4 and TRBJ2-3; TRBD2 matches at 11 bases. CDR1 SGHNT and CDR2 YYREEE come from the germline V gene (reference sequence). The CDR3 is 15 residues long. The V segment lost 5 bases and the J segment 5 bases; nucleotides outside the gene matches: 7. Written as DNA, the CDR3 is TGTGCCAGCAGTTCGTTAGCGGGAGGGGGAGATACGCAGTATTTT. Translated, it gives CASSSLAGGGDTQYF.

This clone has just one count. DNA of the CDR3: TGTGCCAGCAGCTTTGCGAGTAGGGGACAGCCTCTTTCGAACACTGAAGCTTTCTTT. Its translation is CASSFASRGQPLSNTEAFF. V usage is TRBV12-1 and J usage is TRBJ1-1; the D call TRBD1 from the table was never checked on the DNA. TRBV12-1 is flagged as a pseudogene. The CDR3 is made up of 19 amino acids.

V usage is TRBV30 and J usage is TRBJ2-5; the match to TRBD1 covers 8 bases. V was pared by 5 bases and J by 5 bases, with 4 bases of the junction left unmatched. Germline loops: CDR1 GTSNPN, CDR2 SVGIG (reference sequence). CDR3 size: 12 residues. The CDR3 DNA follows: TGTGCCTGGGGCAGGGGGCGTGAGACCCAGTACTTC. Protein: CAWGRGRETQYF.

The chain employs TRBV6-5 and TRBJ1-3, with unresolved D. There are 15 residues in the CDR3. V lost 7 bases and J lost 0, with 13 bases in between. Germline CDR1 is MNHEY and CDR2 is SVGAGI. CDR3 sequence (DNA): TGTGCCAGCAAGGTCGGGGTTTTCTCTGGAAACACCATATATTTT. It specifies CASKVGVFSGNTIYF.

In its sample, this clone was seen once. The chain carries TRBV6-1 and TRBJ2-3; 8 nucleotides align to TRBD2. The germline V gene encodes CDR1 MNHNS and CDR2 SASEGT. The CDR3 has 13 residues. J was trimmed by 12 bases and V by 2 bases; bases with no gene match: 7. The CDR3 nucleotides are TGTGCCAGCAGTGAATGGAGCGGGAGCGTACAGTATTTT. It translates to CASSEWSGSVQYF.

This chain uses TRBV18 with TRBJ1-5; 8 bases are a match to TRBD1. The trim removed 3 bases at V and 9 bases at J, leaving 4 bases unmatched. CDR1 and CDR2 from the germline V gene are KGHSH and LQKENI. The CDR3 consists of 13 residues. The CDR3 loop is CASSPDRGWPQHF. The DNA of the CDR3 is TGTGCCAGCTCACCTGACAGGGGTTGGCCCCAGCATTTT.

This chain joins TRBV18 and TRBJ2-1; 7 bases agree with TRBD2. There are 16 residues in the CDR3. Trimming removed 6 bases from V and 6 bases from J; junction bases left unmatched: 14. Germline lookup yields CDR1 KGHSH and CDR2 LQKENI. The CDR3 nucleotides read TGTGCCAGCTCGTCGGACGGGAGGTTAGTCATCAATGAGCAGTTCTTC. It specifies CASSSDGRLVINEQFF.

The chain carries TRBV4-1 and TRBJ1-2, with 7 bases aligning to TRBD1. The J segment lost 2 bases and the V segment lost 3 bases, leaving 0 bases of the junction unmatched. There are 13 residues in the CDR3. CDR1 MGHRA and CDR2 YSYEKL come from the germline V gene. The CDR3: CASSQTGNYGYTF. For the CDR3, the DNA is TGCGCCAGCAGCCAGACAGGGAACTATGGCTACACCTTC.

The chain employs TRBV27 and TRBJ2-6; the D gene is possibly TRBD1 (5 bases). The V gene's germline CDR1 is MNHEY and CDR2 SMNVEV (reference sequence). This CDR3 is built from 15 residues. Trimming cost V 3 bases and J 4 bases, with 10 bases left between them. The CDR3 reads CASSLAGPGANVLTF. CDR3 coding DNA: TGTGCCAGCAGTTTGGCAGGGCCGGGGGCCAACGTCCTGACTTTC.

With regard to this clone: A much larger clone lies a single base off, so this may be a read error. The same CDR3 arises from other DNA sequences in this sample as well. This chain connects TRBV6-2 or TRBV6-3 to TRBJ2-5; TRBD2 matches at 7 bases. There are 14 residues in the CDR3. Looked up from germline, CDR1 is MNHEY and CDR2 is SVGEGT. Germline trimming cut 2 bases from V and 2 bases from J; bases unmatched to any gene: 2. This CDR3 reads CASSYGGEQETQYF. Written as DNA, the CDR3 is TGTGCCAGCAGTTACGGGGGGGAACAAGAGACCCAGTACTTC.

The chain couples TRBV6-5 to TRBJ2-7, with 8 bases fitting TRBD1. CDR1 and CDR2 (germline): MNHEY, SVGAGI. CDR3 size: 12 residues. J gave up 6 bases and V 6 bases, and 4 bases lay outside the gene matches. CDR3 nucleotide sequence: TGTGCCAGCAGCCGGACAGGGTTCGAGCAGTACTTC. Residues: CASSRTGFEQYF.